A selection of T cell receptor beta chains follows, all from one sample in a study of metastatic and nonmetastatic thyroid tumors. MiXCR was used by TCRdb to re-call the PCR reads. The sample lists approximately 34,000 clones, 18% occurring once. Sequenced sample: blood. All receptors come from a female donor with papillary thyroid cancer or a benign thyroid nodule (not recorded which). Some clones in this sample may be carry-over from other donors' samples. CDR3s include the opening cysteine and the closing phenylalanine or tryptophan. A D gene is named only where the DNA matches it firmly. Only part of the rows carry a size: once, few, many, or a class if the clone is expanded.

many	TRBD1	TRBJ2-7	TRBV19	CASSPKRTGLLEQYF	TGTGCCAGTAGTCCCAAAAGGACAGGGCTTCTCGAGCAGTACTTC
many	.	TRBJ1-1	TRBV25-1	CASSEGWGPKFEAFF	TGTGCCAGCAGTGAAGGGTGGGGGCCAAAATTTGAAGCTTTCTTT
many	.	TRBJ1-1	TRBV5-1	CASSLGVSEAFF	TGCGCCAGCAGCTTGGGCGTATCTGAAGCTTTCTTT
few	TRBD1	TRBJ1-5	TRBV18	CASSRAGGDQPQHF	TGTGCCAGCTCACGTGCAGGGGGCGATCAGCCCCAGCATTTT
medium-sized	.	TRBJ1-3	TRBV6-1	CASTRGTPGNTIYF	TGTGCCAGCACCCGGGGGACCCCTGGAAACACCATATATTTT
many	.	TRBJ2-7	TRBV7-9	CASSLGVLLSYEQYF	TGTGCCAGCAGCTTGGGAGTCTTACTTTCCTACGAGCAGTACTTC
medium-sized	.	TRBJ1-5	TRBV28	CASSLFLAGNQPQHF	TGTGCCAGCAGTTTGTTCCTCGCAGGCAATCAGCCCCAGCATTTT
many	.	TRBJ2-5	TRBV5-6	CASSLAGFGETQYF	TGTGCCAGCAGCTTGGCAGGATTCGGAGAGACCCAGTACTTC
many	.	TRBJ1-5	TRBV20-1	CSARSRAGGGQPQHF	TGCAGTGCTAGATCTAGGGCAGGTGGGGGTCAGCCCCAGCATTTT
medium-sized	TRBD1	TRBJ1-1	TRBV6-1	CASSMGQALNTEAFF	TGTGCCAGCAGTATGGGACAGGCCCTGAACACTGAAGCTTTCTTT
.	TRBD2	TRBJ2-7	TRBV20-1	CSADALTSGRRSYEQYF	TGCAGTGCCGACGCCCTGACTAGCGGGAGGAGGTCCTACGAGCAGTACTTC
many	TRBD2	TRBJ2-1	TRBV9	CASSVEGLAGEPPYNEQFF	TGTGCCAGCAGCGTAGAAGGCCTAGCGGGAGAGCCTCCCTACAATGAGCAGTTCTTC
many	TRBD1	TRBJ1-1	TRBV11-2	CASSLGFAGGYTEAFF	TGTGCCAGCAGCTTAGGTTTTGCAGGGGGGTACACTGAAGCTTTCTTT
many	TRBD1	TRBJ2-2	TRBV2	CASISTGVNTGELFF	TGTGCCAGCATTTCGACAGGGGTTAACACCGGGGAGCTGTTTTTT
few	.	TRBJ2-7	TRBV6-1	CTIFRSFKQYF	TGTACCATCTTCAGGTCTTTCAAGCAGTACTTC
.	TRBD2	TRBJ2-1	TRBV2	CASRLGLGYNEQFF	TGTGCCAGCAGGCTCGGACTAGGCTACAATGAGCAGTTCTTC
many	.	TRBJ1-2	TRBV3-1	CASSLGGTANYGYTF	TGTGCCAGCAGCCTCGGGGGGACTGCCAACTATGGCTACACCTTC
once	.	TRBJ1-5	TRBV7-9	CASNRGEGRNQPQHF	TGTGCCAGCAACCGGGGGGAGGGTCGCAATCAACCCCAGCATTTT
many	TRBD1	TRBJ2-5	TRBV28	CASSSGQGGQETQYF	TGTGCCAGCAGTTCCGGACAGGGAGGCCAAGAGACCCAGTACTTC
few	.	TRBJ1-6	TRBV6-2/TRBV6-3	CASSYRTADSPLHF	TGTGCCAGCAGTTACAGGACAGCGGATTCACCCCTCCACTTT
.	TRBD1	TRBJ2-7	TRBV5-4	CASSPRDRVSEQYF	TGTGCCAGCAGCCCCCGGGACAGGGTAAGCGAGCAGTACTTC
many	.	TRBJ1-6	TRBV30	CAGRWRANSPLHF	TGTGCCGGGAGGTGGAGGGCGAATTCACCCCTCCACTTT
few	.	TRBJ2-3	TRBV6-2/TRBV6-3	CASSYTRNLFGTDTQYF	TGCGCCAGCAGTTACACACGAAACTTGTTTGGAACAGATACGCAGTATTTT
many	TRBD2	TRBJ2-2	TRBV20-1	CSATHSGGNTGELFF	TGCAGTGCTACCCATAGCGGGGGGAACACCGGGGAGCTGTTTTTT
many	.	TRBJ2-7	TRBV5-1	CASSVDRSDGEQYF	TGCGCCAGCAGCGTCGACAGATCAGACGGCGAGCAGTACTTC
many	.	TRBJ1-5	TRBV6-2/TRBV6-3	CASSSVPTGSSNQPQHF	TGTGCCAGCAGTTCTGTACCTACAGGGTCGAGCAATCAGCCCCAGCATTTT
many	.	TRBJ2-5	TRBV5-1	CARGVAREAQYF	TGCGCCAGAGGGGTTGCGAGAGAGGCCCAGTACTTC
few	.	TRBJ2-7	TRBV27	CASSLTLTFSYEQYF	TGTGCCAGCAGTTTGACCCTTACATTCTCCTACGAGCAGTACTTC
many	TRBD1	TRBJ1-4	TRBV20-1	CSARRDRGEKLFF	TGCAGTGCTAGAAGGGACAGGGGAGAAAAACTGTTTTTT
.	TRBD1	TRBJ2-7	TRBV14	CASSPRSGQGFSYEQYF	TGTGCCAGCAGCCCCCGATCGGGACAGGGTTTCTCCTACGAGCAGTACTTC
.	TRBD1	TRBJ1-4	TRBV28	CASSMTGAVSYEKLFF	TGTGCCAGCAGTATGACAGGGGCGGTTTCGTATGAAAAACTGTTTTTT
.	.	TRBJ2-2	TRBV13	CASSFRVQVGTGELVF	TGTGCCAGCAGCTTCCGAGTCCAAGTGGGCACCGGGGAGCTGGTTTTT
.	.	TRBJ2-3	TRBV5-1	CASSLSLGTDTQYF	TGCGCCAGCAGCTTAAGTCTGGGGACAGATACGCAGTATTTT
few	.	TRBJ1-2	TRBV10-1	CASSESRVGGYTF	TGCGCCAGCAGTGAGAGCCGGGTAGGTGGCTACACCTTC
.	.	TRBJ1-2	TRBV6-1	CASRSGGELPNYCYTF	TGTGCCAGCAGATCCGGGGGCGAACTTCCTAACTATTGCTACACCTTC
few	TRBD1	TRBJ2-1	TRBV28	CASSHRQGSQLRSYNEQFF	TGCGCCAGCAGTCACCGACAGGGTAGCCAATTGCGCTCCTACAATGAGCAGTTCTTC
many	.	TRBJ1-6	TRBV9	CASSVGRGDSPLHF	TGTGCCAGCAGCGTAGGCCGGGGCGATTCACCCCTCCACTTT
many	.	TRBJ2-7	TRBV18	CASRGGGVYEQYF	TGTGCCAGCCGTGGGGGCGGCGTCTACGAGCAGTACTTC
many	.	TRBJ1-1	TRBV30	CAWGGGWDEAFF	TGTGCCTGGGGGGGAGGATGGGATGAAGCTTTCTTT
.	.	TRBJ2-7	TRBV11-2	CASSLSQTVRHYEQYF	TGTGCCAGCAGCTTGTCCCAGACGGTGCGGCACTACGAGCAGTACTTC
many	TRBD1	TRBJ1-2	TRBV4-1	CASSPNRDSNYGYTF	TGCGCCAGCAGCCCAAACAGGGACAGTAACTATGGCTACACCTTC
many	.	TRBJ1-4	TRBV10-3	CAISESGPEDEKLFF	TGTGCCATCAGTGAGTCGGGACCCGAGGACGAAAAACTGTTTTTT
many	.	TRBJ1-1	TRBV28	CASSLWREAFF	TGTGCCAGCAGTTTATGGAGGGAAGCTTTCTTT
many	.	TRBJ1-1	TRBV7-9	CASSLQTINTEAFF	TGTGCCAGCAGCTTACAGACTATTAACACTGAAGCTTTCTTT
many	TRBD2	TRBJ2-7	TRBV7-8	CASSLALAGPPDEQYF	TGTGCCAGCAGCTTAGCGCTAGCGGGGCCTCCCGACGAGCAGTACTTC
medium-sized	TRBD1	TRBJ1-4	TRBV6-1	CASSWTGTSEKLFF	TGTGCCAGCAGCTGGACAGGGACGAGTGAAAAACTGTTTTTT
few	.	TRBJ2-1	TRBV27	CASSDRASCSRNEQFF	TGTGCCAGCAGCGACCGGGCTAGCTGTAGCCGCAATGAGCAGTTCTTT
many	.	TRBJ1-1	TRBV6-5	CASSYSGGVGMNTEAFF	TGTGCCAGCAGTTACTCGGGTGGGGTAGGGATGAACACTGAAGCTTTCTTT
many	TRBD1	TRBJ2-3	TRBV20-1	CSAGTGTTDTQYF	TGCAGTGCTGGGACAGGGACCACAGATACGCAGTATTTT
.	TRBD1	TRBJ2-1	TRBV2	CASRESTGDNEQFF	TGTGCCAGCAGAGAATCTACAGGGGACAATGAGCAGTTCTTC
many	TRBD1	TRBJ2-7	TRBV29-1	CSALGQAYEQYF	TGCAGCGCACTGGGACAGGCCTACGAGCAGTACTTC
many	.	TRBJ2-5	TRBV10-1	CASSDDRFGETQYF	TGCGCCAGCAGTGATGACAGATTCGGGGAGACCCAGTACTTC
.	TRBD2	TRBJ2-7	TRBV7-8	CASSPRLAGYYYEQYF	TGTGCCAGCAGCCCCCGACTAGCGGGGTACTACTACGAGCAGTACTTT
many	.	TRBJ2-1	TRBV5-1	CASTGGRGTYNEQFF	TGCGCCAGCACCGGGGGGCGGGGAACCTACAATGAGCAGTTCTTC